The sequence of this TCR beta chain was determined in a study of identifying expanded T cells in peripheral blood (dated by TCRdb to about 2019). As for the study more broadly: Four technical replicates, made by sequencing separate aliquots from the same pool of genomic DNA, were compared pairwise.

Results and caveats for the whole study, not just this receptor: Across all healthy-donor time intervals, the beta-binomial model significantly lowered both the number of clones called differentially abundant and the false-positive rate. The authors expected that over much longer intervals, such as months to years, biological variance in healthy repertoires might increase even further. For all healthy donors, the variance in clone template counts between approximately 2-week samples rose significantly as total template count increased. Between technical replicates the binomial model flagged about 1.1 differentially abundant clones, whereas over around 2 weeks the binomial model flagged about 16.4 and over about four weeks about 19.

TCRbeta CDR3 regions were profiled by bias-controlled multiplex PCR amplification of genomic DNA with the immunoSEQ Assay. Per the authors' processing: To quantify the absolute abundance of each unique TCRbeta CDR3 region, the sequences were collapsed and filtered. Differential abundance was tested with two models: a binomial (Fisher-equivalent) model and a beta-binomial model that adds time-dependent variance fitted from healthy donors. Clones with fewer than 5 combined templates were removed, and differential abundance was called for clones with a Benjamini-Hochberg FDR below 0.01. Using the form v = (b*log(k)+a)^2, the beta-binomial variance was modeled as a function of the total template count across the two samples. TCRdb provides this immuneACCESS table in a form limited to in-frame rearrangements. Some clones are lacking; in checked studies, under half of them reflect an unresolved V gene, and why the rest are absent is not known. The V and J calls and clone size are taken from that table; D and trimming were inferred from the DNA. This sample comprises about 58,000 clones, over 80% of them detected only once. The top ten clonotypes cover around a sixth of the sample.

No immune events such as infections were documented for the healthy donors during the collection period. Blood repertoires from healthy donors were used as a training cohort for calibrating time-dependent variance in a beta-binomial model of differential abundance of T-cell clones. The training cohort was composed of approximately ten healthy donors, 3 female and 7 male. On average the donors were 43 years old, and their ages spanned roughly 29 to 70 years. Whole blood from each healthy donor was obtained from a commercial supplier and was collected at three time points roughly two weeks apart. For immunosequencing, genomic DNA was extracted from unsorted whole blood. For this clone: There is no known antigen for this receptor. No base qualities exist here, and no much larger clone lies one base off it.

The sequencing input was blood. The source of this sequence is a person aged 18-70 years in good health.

The CDR3 in this case is CASSPRGLAGGREQFF. The nucleotide sequence is given as TGTGCCAGCAGCCCCCGTGGTCTAGCGGGAGGAAGAGAGCAGTTCTTC. The sequence is built from TRBV7-2 and TRBJ2-1; 11 of the junction bases match TRBD2. Trimming removed 5 bases from V and 10 bases from J; the gene matches leave 13 bases unexplained. The CDR3 has 16 amino acids, counting the end cysteine and phenylalanine. CDR3 DNA is the only sequence kept; it has 48 bases, read in frame from the first base. Reading the germline V gene gives CDR1 SGHTA and CDR2 FQGNSA.